This T cell receptor beta chain was captured by sequencing in a study of CD8 T cells in Susac syndrome (dated by TCRdb to between 2017 and 2020). Regarding the research as a whole: Whether CD8+ T cell activation and differentiation in Susac syndrome was antigen driven was tested using repertoire sequencing. CD8+ T cell repertoire clonality was compared between some 13 healthy donors, approximately 14 Susac syndrome patients and around 16 multiple sclerosis patients.

Peripheral blood CD8+ and CD4+ T cells from healthy donors, Susac syndrome patients and multiple sclerosis patients were profiled using high-throughput TCR beta sequencing. The multiple sclerosis controls were treatment-naive patients whose relapsing-remitting disease, either stable or active, fulfilled the revised McDonald criteria. Bulk CD8+ and CD4+ T cells were purified magnetically by negative isolation, whereas CD8+ TEMRA cells were enriched by FACS. Blood was collected in EDTA tubes and processed within 24 hours, with PBMCs isolated through density gradient centrifugation. PBMCs intended for TCR sequencing were cryopreserved in liquid nitrogen and thawed later in a water bath at 37 degrees C. Purity of sorted or isolated CD4+, CD8+ and CD8+ TEMRA cells was at least 90%. Comment on this clonotype: The target of this receptor is not known. One base away there is no much larger clone; base qualities are not given.

What the research found in general, with its limitations: The number of individuals in the TCR sequencing and HLA analysis was recognized as being relatively small.

RNA was extracted using the RNeasy kit, and roughly 0.5 to 1 microgram was reverse transcribed with random hexamers. The immunoSEQ multiplex PCR assay, which covers 54 Vbeta and 13 Jbeta segments, was used to amplify TCR beta CDR3 regions. Bias from PCR amplification was corrected by using a synthetic template baseline for primer optimization and for computational correction. In the authors' own workflow: Reads were annotated to V, D and J genes per IMGT and analyzed with immunoSEQ Analyzer, keeping only productive sequences. Clonality was calculated as one minus the Shannon entropy normalized by log2 of the number of productive unique sequences. Public and private clones were assessed among the 100 most prevalent clones of each patient and control. Clones were defined as Susac-specific when absent from the healthy and MS cohorts, from approximately 970 published viral clones and from other ImmuneACCESS disease sequences. The public reads were reprocessed in TCRdb via fastp at Q25 and MiXCR, keeping in-frame beta chains. Each entry merges the rows of one CDR3 protein and shows their most common DNA and genes. The authors' filters were not applied to this entry. The sample table lists 95,000 to 150,000 distinct CDR3 sequences, 93% of them with a count of one. Clones ranked in the top ten supply less than 0.4% of the sample.

The sample comprised CD8+ T cells from PBMCs. This TCR was recovered from a human donor with multiple sclerosis.

The DNA sequence is TGTGCCAGCAGCATCGGGACTATCCTTACAGATACGCAGTATTTT. The resulting protein is CASSIGTILTDTQYF. This sequence uses TRBV5-4 and TRBJ2-3; 7 bases in the middle match TRBD2. There are 15 amino acids in the CDR3, from cysteine to phenylalanine inclusive. The only DNA kept is the CDR3, 45 bases in frame from the first base. CDR1 and CDR2, looked up from the germline V gene (reference sequence), are SGHNT and YYREEE. From V the trimming removes 4 bases and from J it removes 3 bases, while the gene matches leave 8 bases of the junction unaccounted for. Here the CDR3 is joined to the reference TRBV5-4 and TRBJ2-3 genes, and the full variable domain is: ETGVTQSPTHLIKTRGQQVTLRCSSQSGHNTVSWYQQALGQGPQFIFQYYREEENGRGNFPPRFSGLQFPNYSSELNVNALELDDSALYLCASSIGTILTDTQYFGPGTRLTVL.